Listed below are T cell receptor beta chains from one sample, sequenced in a study of T cells in Graves' hyperthyroidism and ophthalmopathy. Each CDR3 protein gets one entry after TCRdb re-called the multiplex PCR reads with MiXCR. The sample gives 450,000 to 700,000 distinct CDR3 sequences, 35% to 55% of which show up once; 15% to 20% is in the top ten. Sequencing was carried out using peripheral blood or thyroid tissue (not recorded which). The receptors here all came from an adult woman with Graves' disease, either hyperthyroidism or ophthalmopathy (not recorded which). Each CDR3 is given with its conserved first and last residue. A D gene is named only where the DNA matches it firmly. Some rows mark clone size as missing; the rest say once, few, many or name a class of expanded clone.

.	15	TRBV24-1	many	TRBJ2-6	CATGQGYSGANVLTF	TGTGCCACCGGGCAGGGCTACTCTGGGGCCAACGTCCTGACTTTC
TRBD1	17	TRBV10-3	.	TRBJ2-6	CAISRDRGYSGANVLTF	TGTGCCATCAGCCGGGACAGGGGGTATTCTGGGGCCAACGTCCTGACTTTC
TRBD1	14	TRBV7-9	many	TRBJ1-2	CASSQTGTGHGYTF	TGTGCCAGCAGCCAAACCGGGACAGGTCATGGCTACACCTTC
TRBD2	13	TRBV2	many	TRBJ2-5	CASAGGGEETQYF	TGTGCCAGCGCTGGGGGGGGGGAAGAGACCCAGTACTTC
.	18	TRBV10-3	.	TRBJ1-5	CAISEAKQGPYSNQPQHF	TGTGCCATCAGTGAGGCAAAACAGGGCCCTTATAGCAATCAGCCCCAGCATTTT
.	15	TRBV15	.	TRBJ2-7	CATSRVRGRVYEQYF	TGTGCCACCAGCAGAGTTCGCGGTAGGGTCTACGAGCAGTACTTT
TRBD1	14	TRBV2	many	TRBJ1-1	CASSSGTGYTEAFF	TGTGCCAGCAGTTCCGGGACAGGGTACACTGAAGCTTTCTTT
.	14	TRBV2	.	TRBJ1-4	CASSVRATNEKLFF	TGTGCCAGCAGTGTCAGAGCAACTAATGAAAAACTGTTTTTT
.	15	TRBV2	.	TRBJ2-6	CASVATPSGANVLTF	TGTGCCAGCGTGGCCACTCCCTCTGGGGCCAACGTCCTGACTTTC
.	13	TRBV5-1	few	TRBJ2-6	CASSLYGSNVLTF	TGCGCCAGCAGCTTGTATGGTTCCAACGTCCTGACTTTC
.	10	TRBV20-1	.	TRBJ2-5	CSGRLRTQYF	TGCAGTGGCAGACTCCGGACCCAGTACTTC
.	14	TRBV9	many	TRBJ1-3	CASSEQSSGNTIYF	TGTGCCAGCAGCGAACAGTCCTCTGGAAACACCATATATTTT
.	13	TRBV24-1	.	TRBJ1-2	CATSALSGSGYTF	TGTGCCACCAGTGCCCTGTCAGGATCCGGCTACACCTTC
.	16	TRBV5-1	many	TRBJ1-6	CASSWTGSSYNSPLHF	TGCGCCAGCAGCTGGACTGGGAGCTCCTATAATTCACCCCTCCACTTT
.	14	TRBV25-1	many	TRBJ1-2	CASSEWGGAHGYTF	TGTGCCAGCAGTGAATGGGGGGGCGCCCATGGCTACACCTTC
.	16	TRBV5-1	many	TRBJ1-2	CASSLGVNLLLDGYTF	TGCGCCAGCAGCTTGGGTGTGAACCTTCTTCTGGATGGCTACACCTTC
.	14	TRBV5-6	many	TRBJ2-6	CASRNPSGANVLTF	TGTGCCAGCCGAAACCCCTCTGGGGCCAACGTCCTGACTTTC
TRBD2	17	TRBV15	.	TRBJ2-7	CATSTGGTSGSHREQYF	TGTGCCACCAGTACAGGGGGGACTAGCGGGAGCCATCGGGAGCAGTACTTC
.	16	TRBV7-2	many	TRBJ1-2	CASSLARRFRDYGYTF	TGTGCCAGCAGCTTAGCGAGGAGGTTTCGCGACTATGGCTACACCTTC
.	13	TRBV6-2/TRBV6-3	few	TRBJ1-1	CASSMGRGTEAFF	TGTGCCAGCAGCATGGGGCGGGGCACTGAAGCTTTCTTT
.	17	TRBV4-1	many	TRBJ1-6	CASSQEPGRIWNSPLHF	TGCGCCAGCAGCCAAGAGCCGGGGCGGATCTGGAATTCACCCCTCCACTTT
.	14	TRBV28	.	TRBJ2-7	CASSISVRAWEQYF	TGTGCCAGCAGTATTAGCGTGAGGGCCTGGGAGCAGTACTTC
TRBD1	15	TRBV2	.	TRBJ1-1	CASRPLTGGNTEAFF	TGTGCCAGCAGACCCTTGACAGGGGGGAACACTGAAGCTTTCTTT
.	14	TRBV19	few	TRBJ1-1	CASSMWQVNTEAFF	TGTGCCAGTAGTATGTGGCAGGTGAACACTGAAGCTTTCTTT
.	15	TRBV4-2	many	TRBJ1-5	CASSPGLGSIKPQHF	TGTGCCAGCAGCCCCGGGCTAGGGTCAATCAAGCCCCAGCATTTT
TRBD1	16	TRBV6-6	many	TRBJ2-7	CASSWPPGQQDYEQYF	TGTGCCAGCAGTTGGCCACCGGGACAGCAAGACTACGAGCAGTACTTC
TRBD1	14	TRBV5-1	.	TRBJ1-1	CASSHGTDLNEALF	TGCGCCAGCAGCCACGGGACAGATCTAAATGAAGCTCTCTTT
.	15	TRBV2	.	TRBJ1-5	CASSESGEVGETQHF	TGTGCCAGCAGTGAATCGGGGGAGGTGGGAGAGACCCAGCATTTT
TRBD1	14	TRBV19	.	TRBJ1-2	CASSPDRLNYGYTF	TGTGCCAGTAGCCCGGACAGGCTTAACTATGGCTACACCTTC
TRBD2	15	TRBV9	.	TRBJ2-7	CAGTSGRARSYEQYF	TGTGCCGGGACTAGCGGGAGGGCCCGCTCCTACGAGCAGTACTTC
.	11	TRBV20-1	.	TRBJ2-7	CSATGVGEQYF	TGCAGTGCTACGGGGGTAGGCGAGCAGTACTTC
.	11	TRBV20-1	.	TRBJ1-1	CSARDKSKTFF	TGCAGTGCTAGAGATAAGTCAAAGACTTTCTTT
.	15	TRBV10-2	.	TRBJ1-1	CASSVMGAENTEAFF	TGCGCCAGCAGTGTAATGGGGGCGGAAAACACTGAAGCTTTCTTT
.	12	TRBV29-1	.	TRBJ2-7	CSVAQGPNEQYF	TGCAGCGTTGCGCAGGGACCGAACGAGCAGTACTTC
.	14	TRBV19	once	TRBJ2-7	CASSTYLQGGEQYF	TGTGCCAGTAGTACATACTTACAGGGTGGCGAGCAGTACTTC
.	14	TRBV2	many	TRBJ1-3	CASSEGYSGNTIYF	TGTGCCAGCAGTGAAGGGTACTCTGGAAACACCATATATTTT
.	14	TRBV15	.	TRBJ1-5	CATGGPGNNQPQHF	TGTGCCACCGGGGGTCCGGGCAACAATCAGCCCCAGCATTTT
TRBD1	16	TRBV7-9	.	TRBJ1-2	CASSPRGQGARYGYTF	TGTGCCAGCAGCCCAAGAGGCCAGGGGGCTCGCTATGGCTACACCTTC
.	15	TRBV19	many	TRBJ1-1	CASSTSLTGNTEAFF	TGTGCCAGTAGTACATCTCTAACAGGGAACACTGAAGCTTTCTTT
.	15	TRBV18	.	TRBJ1-3	CASSPVGTSGNTIYF	TGTGCCAGCTCACCAGTAGGGACCTCTGGAAACACCATATATTTT